The 3 T cell receptor beta chains below were found in one sample sequenced in a study of T cells in tumors after PD-1 blockade. Assay used: immunoSEQ multiplex PCR; TCRdb lists only in-frame clones, some missing. This sample yields 4,000 to 6,000 clones, of which about 72% are seen a single time; about 33% belongs to the top ten. The material was tumor tissue, obtained before anti-PD-1 treatment. These TCRs come from a human donor with cutaneous squamous cell carcinoma.

V gene TRBV6-5 combines with J gene TRBJ1-1; D call uncertain. Looked up from germline, CDR1 is MNHEY and CDR2 is SVGAGI. CDR3 size: 13 residues. Trimming stripped 6 bases from V and 1 base from J, with 9 bases between. CDR3 protein: CASRPGPNTEAFF. CDR3 bases: TGTGCCAGCAGACCCGGACCGAACACTGAAGCTTTCTTT.

This chain joins TRBV28 and TRBJ2-7; TRBD2 aligns across 8 bases. Germline V gene data show CDR1 as MDHEN and CDR2 as SYDVKM. This CDR3 comprises 14 residues. V gave up 6 bases and J gave up 4 bases; unmatched junction bases: 8. CDR3 in DNA: TGTGCCAGCAGCACAACACGGGAGGGGTACGAGCAGTACTTC. Translating it yields CASSTTREGYEQYF.

The gene calls are TRBV3-1 (or the pseudogene TRBV3-2) and TRBJ1-6; no firm D call. Germline CDR1 and CDR2: LGHDT and YNNKEL (reference sequence). This CDR3 region has 12 residues. Trimming took off 1 base at V and 9 bases at J, with 4 bases between the two ends. Here the CDR3 reads CASSQASSPLHF. CDR3 DNA sequence: TGTGCCAGCAGCCAAGCGTCTTCACCCCTCCACTTT.